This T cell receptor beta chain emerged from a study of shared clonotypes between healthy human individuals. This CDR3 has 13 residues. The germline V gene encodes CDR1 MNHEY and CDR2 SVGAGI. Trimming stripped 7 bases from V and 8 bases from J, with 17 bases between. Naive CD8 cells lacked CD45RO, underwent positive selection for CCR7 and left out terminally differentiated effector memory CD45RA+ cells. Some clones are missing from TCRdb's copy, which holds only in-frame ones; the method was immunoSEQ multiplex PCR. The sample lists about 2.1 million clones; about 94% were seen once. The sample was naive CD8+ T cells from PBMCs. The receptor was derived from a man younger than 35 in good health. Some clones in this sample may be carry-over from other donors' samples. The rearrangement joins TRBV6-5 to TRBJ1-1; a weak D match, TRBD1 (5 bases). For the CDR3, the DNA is TGTGCCAGCACAATCCATGGAGGACAAGAAGCTTTCTTT. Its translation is CASTIHGGQEAFF.